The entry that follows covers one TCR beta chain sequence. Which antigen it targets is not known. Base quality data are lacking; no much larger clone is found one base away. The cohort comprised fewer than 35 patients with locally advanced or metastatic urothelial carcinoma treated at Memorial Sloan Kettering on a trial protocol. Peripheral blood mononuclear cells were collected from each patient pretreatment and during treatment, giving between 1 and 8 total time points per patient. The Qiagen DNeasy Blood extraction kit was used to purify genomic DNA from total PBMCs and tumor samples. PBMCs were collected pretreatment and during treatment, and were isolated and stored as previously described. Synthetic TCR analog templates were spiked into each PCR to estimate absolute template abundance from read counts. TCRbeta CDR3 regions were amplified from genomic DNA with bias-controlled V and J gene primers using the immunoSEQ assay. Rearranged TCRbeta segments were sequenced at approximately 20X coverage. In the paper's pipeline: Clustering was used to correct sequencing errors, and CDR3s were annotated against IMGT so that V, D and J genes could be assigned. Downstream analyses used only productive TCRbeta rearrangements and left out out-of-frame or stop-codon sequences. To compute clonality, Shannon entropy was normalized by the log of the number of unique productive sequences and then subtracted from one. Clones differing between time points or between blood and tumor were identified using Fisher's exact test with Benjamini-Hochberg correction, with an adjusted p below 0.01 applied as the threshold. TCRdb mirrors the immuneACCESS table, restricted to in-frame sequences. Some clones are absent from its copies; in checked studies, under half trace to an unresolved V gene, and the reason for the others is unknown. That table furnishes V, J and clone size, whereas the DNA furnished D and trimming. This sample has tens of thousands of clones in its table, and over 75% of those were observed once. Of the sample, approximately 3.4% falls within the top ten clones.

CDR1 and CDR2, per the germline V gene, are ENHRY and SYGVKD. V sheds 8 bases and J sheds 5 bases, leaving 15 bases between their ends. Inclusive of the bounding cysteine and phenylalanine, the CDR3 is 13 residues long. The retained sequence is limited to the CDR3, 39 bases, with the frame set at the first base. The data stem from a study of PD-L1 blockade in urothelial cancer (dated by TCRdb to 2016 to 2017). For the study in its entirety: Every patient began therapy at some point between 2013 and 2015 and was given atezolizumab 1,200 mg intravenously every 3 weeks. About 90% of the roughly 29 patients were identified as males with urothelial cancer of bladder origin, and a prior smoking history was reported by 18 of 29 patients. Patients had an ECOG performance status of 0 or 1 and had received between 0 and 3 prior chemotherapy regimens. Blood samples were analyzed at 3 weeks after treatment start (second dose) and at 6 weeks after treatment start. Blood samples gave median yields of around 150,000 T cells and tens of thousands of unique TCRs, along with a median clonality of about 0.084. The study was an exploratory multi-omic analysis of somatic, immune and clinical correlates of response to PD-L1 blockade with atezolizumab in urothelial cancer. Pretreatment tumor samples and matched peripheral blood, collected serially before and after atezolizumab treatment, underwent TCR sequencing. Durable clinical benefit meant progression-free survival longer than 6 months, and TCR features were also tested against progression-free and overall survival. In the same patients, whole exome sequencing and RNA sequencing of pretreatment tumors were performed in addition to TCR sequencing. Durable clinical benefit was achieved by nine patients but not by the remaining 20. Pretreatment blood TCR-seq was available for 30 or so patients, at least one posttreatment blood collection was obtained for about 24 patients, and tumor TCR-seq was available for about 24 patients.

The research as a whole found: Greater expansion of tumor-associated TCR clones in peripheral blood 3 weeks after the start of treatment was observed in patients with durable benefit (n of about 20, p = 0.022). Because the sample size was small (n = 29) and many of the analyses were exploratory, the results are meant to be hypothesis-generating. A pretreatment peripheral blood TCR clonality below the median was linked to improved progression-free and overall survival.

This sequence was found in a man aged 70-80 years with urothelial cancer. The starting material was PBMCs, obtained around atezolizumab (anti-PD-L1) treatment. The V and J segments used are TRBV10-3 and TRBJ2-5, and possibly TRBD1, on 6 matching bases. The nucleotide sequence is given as TGTGCCATCTCCCCAGGGGCGGAGGAGACCCAGTACTTC. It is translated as CAISPGAEETQYF.